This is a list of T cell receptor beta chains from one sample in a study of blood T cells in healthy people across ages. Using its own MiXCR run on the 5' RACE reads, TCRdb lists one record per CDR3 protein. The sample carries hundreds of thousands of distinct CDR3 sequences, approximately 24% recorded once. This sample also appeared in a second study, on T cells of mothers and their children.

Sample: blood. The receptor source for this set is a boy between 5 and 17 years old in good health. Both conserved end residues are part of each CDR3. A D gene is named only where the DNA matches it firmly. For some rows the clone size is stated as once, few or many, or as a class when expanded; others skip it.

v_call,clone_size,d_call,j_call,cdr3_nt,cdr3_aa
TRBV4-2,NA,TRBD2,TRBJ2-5,TGTGCCAGCAGCCAGACTGGAAGGGGTAGCGGGGCTCAAGAGACCCAGTACTTC,CASSQTGRGSGAQETQYF
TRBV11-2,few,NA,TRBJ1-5,TGTGCCAGCAGCTTATTATATCAGCCCCAGCATTTT,CASSLLYQPQHF
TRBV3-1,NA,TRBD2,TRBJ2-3,TGTGCCAGCAGCCCCACCTTAGGAAGCGGGGGGGCCCACGGCACAGATACGCAGTATTTT,CASSPTLGSGGAHGTDTQYF
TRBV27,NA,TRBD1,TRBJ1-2,TGTGCCAGCAGTGACAGGGATTCCTCTTATGGCTACACCTTC,CASSDRDSSYGYTF
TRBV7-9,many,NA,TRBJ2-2,TGTGCCAGCAGCTTCTCGGACAGCTCTGGGAACACCGGGGAGCTGTTTTTT,CASSFSDSSGNTGELFF
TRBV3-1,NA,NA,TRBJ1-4,TGTGCCAGCAGGCCCAGGGGCTTGAGTGAAAAACTGTTTTTT,CASRPRGLSEKLFF
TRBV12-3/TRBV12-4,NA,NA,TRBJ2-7,TGTGCCAGCATGGGGGGCAACTCCTACGAGCAGTACTTC,CASMGGNSYEQYF
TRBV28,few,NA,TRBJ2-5,TGTGCCAGCAGTTTATGGGAGACGGAAGAGACCCAGTACTTC,CASSLWETEETQYF
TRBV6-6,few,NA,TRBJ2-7,TGTGCCAGCATGGACCGACATAGACACTCCTACGAGCAGTACTTC,CASMDRHRHSYEQYF
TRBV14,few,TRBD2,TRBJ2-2,TGTGCCAGCAGCCAAGTCCGGCCTAGCGGGCCCACCGGGGAGCTGTTTTTT,CASSQVRPSGPTGELFF
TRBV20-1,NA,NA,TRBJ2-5,TGCAGTGCTTCCCGTCCCTCCACCAAAGAGACCCAGTACTTC,CSASRPSTKETQYF
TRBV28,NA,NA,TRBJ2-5,TGTGCCAGCAGTTTACCGGGAGCAGCGTACCAAGAGACCCAGTACTTC,CASSLPGAAYQETQYF
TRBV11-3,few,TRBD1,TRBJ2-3,TGTGCCAGCAGCCTAACAGGGGGCAGGTGGGATACGCAGTATTTT,CASSLTGGRWDTQYF
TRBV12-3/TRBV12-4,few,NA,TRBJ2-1,TGTGCCAGCAGTTTCCAGGGGGGGAATGAGCAGTTCTTC,CASSFQGGNEQFF
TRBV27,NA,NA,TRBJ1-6,TGTGCCAGCCGTAGGGGCACCGATAATTCACCCCTCCACTTT,CASRRGTDNSPLHF
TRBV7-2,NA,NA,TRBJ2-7,TGTGCCAGCAGCTTAGCGAACAGGGCCTACGAGCAGTACTTC,CASSLANRAYEQYF
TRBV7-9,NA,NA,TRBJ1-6,TGTGCCAGCAGCTTATCGAACAGTTATAATTCACCCCTCCACTTT,CASSLSNSYNSPLHF
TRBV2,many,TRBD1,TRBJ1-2,TGTGCCAGCAGTGAGCAGGGGGGTAACTATGGCTACACCTTC,CASSEQGGNYGYTF
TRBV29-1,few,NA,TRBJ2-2,TGCAGCGTTGAAGGGTTTGCCGACGGGGAGCTGTTTTTT,CSVEGFADGELFF
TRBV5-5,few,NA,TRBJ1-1,TGTGCCAGCTTGAGTTTACACGTAAATGAAGCTTTCTTT,CASLSLHVNEAFF
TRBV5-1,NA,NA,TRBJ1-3,TGCGCCAGCAGCGACGCCTCCTCTGGAAACACCATATATTTT,CASSDASSGNTIYF
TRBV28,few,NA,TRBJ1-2,TGTGCCAGCAGTCTGGACACCGACAGCAACTATGGCTACACCTTC,CASSLDTDSNYGYTF
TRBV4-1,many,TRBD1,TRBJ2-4,TGCGCCAGCAGCCTAGGACAGGCTAGAGCCAAAAACATTCAGTACTTC,CASSLGQARAKNIQYF
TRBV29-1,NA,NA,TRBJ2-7,TGCAGCGTTCCTCTGGCGCTTTACGAGCAGTACTTC,CSVPLALYEQYF
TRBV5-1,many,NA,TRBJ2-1,TGCGCCAGCAGCATCCCAGGGAATGAGCAGTTCTTC,CASSIPGNEQFF
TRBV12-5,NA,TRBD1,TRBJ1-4,TGTGCTAGTGGTTTGAAGGCCAGGGGGCTTATGTTGAGGGAAAAACTGTTTTTT,CASGLKARGLMLREKLFF
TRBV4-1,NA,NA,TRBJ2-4,TGCGCCAGCAGCTCAACCCAGTCCCTAGCCAAAAACATTCAGTACTTC,CASSSTQSLAKNIQYF
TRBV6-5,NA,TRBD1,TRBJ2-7,TGTGCCAGCAGATCAGGGGGCGCGCCCTACGAGCAGTACTTC,CASRSGGAPYEQYF
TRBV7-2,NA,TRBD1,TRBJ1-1,TGTGCCAGCATCCCCCAGGGACAGACGAACACTGAAGCTTTCTTT,CASIPQGQTNTEAFF
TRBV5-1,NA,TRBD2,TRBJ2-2,TGCGCCAGCAGCTGGAGGACTAGCGGGGGCGGCACCGGGGAGCTGTTTTTT,CASSWRTSGGGTGELFF
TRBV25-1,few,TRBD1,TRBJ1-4,TGTGCCAGCAGTGAATTGGGGACAGGGGAAGAAAAACTGTTTTTT,CASSELGTGEEKLFF
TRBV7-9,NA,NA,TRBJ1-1,TGTGCCAGCAGCCCTGGGACTCGTGGAGCTTTCTTT,CASSPGTRGAFF
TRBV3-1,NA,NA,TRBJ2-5,TGTGCCAGCAGCCAGACCAGGGCCGAGACCCAGTACTTC,CASSQTRAETQYF
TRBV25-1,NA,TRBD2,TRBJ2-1,TGTGCCAGCAGTACTAGCGGGGGGGTCAATGAGCAGTTCTTC,CASSTSGGVNEQFF
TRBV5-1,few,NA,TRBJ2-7,TGCGCCAGCGTGGGACCCACCTACGAGCAGTACTTC,CASVGPTYEQYF
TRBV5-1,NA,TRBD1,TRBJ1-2,TGCGCCAGCAGGGACGGGGACAGGGGGCTCGGAGGCTACACCTTC,CASRDGDRGLGGYTF
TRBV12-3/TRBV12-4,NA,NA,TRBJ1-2,TGTGCCAGCAGCGCTTATGGCTACACCTTC,CASSAYGYTF
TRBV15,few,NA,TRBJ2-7,TGTGCCACCAGCAGAGACAGGGTTGGCTCCTACGAGCAGTACTTC,CATSRDRVGSYEQYF
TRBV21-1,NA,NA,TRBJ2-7,TGTGCCAGCAGCAAAGTAGCTAGTTTCTACGAGCAGTACTTC,CASSKVASFYEQYF
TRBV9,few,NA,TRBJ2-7,TGTGCCAGCAGCGTAGGAATAACGAGTGGGGGCTTGTACGAGCAGTACTTC,CASSVGITSGGLYEQYF
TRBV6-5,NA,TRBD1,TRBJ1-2,TGTGCCAGCAGTTCCGCCCCGGGACAGACTAACTATGGCTACACCTTC,CASSSAPGQTNYGYTF
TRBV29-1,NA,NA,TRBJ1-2,TGCAGCGTTGAAGTCACAGGGAACTATGGCTACACCTTC,CSVEVTGNYGYTF
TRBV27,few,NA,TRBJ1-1,TGTGCCAGCAGTTTATCAGGGATCATGAACACTGAAGCTTTCTTT,CASSLSGIMNTEAFF
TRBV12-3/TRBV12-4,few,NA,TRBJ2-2,TGTGCCAGCAGCCGAGGGGCCACCGGGGAGCTGTTTTTT,CASSRGATGELFF
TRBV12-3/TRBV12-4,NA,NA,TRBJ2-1,TGTGCCAGCAGTGGGGGCAGGGCTTACAATGAGCAGTTCTTC,CASSGGRAYNEQFF
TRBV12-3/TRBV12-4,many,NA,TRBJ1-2,TGTGCCAGCAGTTTAAACGGGCTATGGAGCTACACCTTC,CASSLNGLWSYTF
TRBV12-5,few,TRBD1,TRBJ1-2,TGTGCTAGTGGTTTCGGGACAGGAAATGGCTACACCTTC,CASGFGTGNGYTF
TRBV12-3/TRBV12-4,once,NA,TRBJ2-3,TGTGCCAGCAGCCGGAAACAGGGTTACACAGATACGCAGTATTTT,CASSRKQGYTDTQYF
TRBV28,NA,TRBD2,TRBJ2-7,TGTGCCAGCAGGGAGGGACTAGCGGGGTACGAGCAGTACTTC,CASREGLAGYEQYF
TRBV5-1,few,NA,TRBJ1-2,TGCGCCAGCAGCTTGGAGGGGGGCTGGAGCTATGGCTACACCTTC,CASSLEGGWSYGYTF
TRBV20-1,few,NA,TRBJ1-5,TGCAGTGCTAGGGGCGGAACGGGGCCCCAGCATTTT,CSARGGTGPQHF
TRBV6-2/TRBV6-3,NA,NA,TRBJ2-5,TGTGCCAGCGAGCCGGGACCAACGTCGAACCAGTACTTC,CASEPGPTSNQYF
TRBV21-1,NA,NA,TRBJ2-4,TGTGCCAGCAGCACAGCGCTCGTAGACATTCAGTACTTC,CASSTALVDIQYF
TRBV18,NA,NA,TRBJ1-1,TGTGCCAGCTCATCAGTCTGGGGAACAGCGACTGAAGCTTTCTTT,CASSSVWGTATEAFF